Listed here is a single TCR beta chain. This sample is part of a study of blood T cell repertoires in COVID-19. From germline, CDR1 is MNHEY and CDR2 SVGAGI. Trimming took 2 bases from V and 1 from J, leaving 9 bases between them. The CDR3 has 14 amino acids. Only in-frame clones appear in the TCRdb table, and some are missing; sequencing was by immunoSEQ multiplex PCR. This table holds 150,000 or so clones, approximately 90% found once. The sequencing sample was made of PBMCs or T cells enriched from blood (not recorded which). This receptor was identified in a woman aged 40 to 50 who had been exposed to COVID-19. This chain joins TRBV6-5 and TRBJ2-7; D is uncertain. The CDR3 sequence: CASSYGQNSYEQYF. The DNA of the CDR3 is TGTGCCAGCAGTTACGGTCAGAATTCCTACGAGCAGTACTTC.